The table lists the clone carrying this T cell receptor beta chain with a few counts. As yet, its antigen is unknown. This sample was included in a study of T cell repertoires in cytomegalovirus infection. At the level of the study: Matching HLA type and CMV infection were both indicated by public TCR beta signatures. General study points: The ex vivo response showed dominance by HLA-C-restricted CMV-specific TCR beta clonotypes.

Each CDR3 protein is one row after TCRdb ran MiXCR on the reads. The profile shows about 830,000 distinct CDR3 sequences, approximately 29% of them singletons. The CDR3 is made up of 14 amino acids. V lost 0 bases and J 8 bases, leaving 12 bases between the germline ends. Per germline, CDR1 MNHEY and CDR2 SVGAGI. The genes are TRBV6-5 and TRBJ2-3, with a tentative D call TRBD2 (5 bases). The sequences come from cultured CD8+ T cells from PBMCs, collected from culture after CMV antigen stimulation. The receptor was derived from a human donor in good health (CMV status not recorded). Some clones in this sample may be carry-over from other donors' samples. CDR3 in amino acids: CASSYSRTGSTQYF. The CDR3 DNA reads as TGTGCCAGCAGTTACTCGAGGACGGGGAGTACGCAGTATTTT.